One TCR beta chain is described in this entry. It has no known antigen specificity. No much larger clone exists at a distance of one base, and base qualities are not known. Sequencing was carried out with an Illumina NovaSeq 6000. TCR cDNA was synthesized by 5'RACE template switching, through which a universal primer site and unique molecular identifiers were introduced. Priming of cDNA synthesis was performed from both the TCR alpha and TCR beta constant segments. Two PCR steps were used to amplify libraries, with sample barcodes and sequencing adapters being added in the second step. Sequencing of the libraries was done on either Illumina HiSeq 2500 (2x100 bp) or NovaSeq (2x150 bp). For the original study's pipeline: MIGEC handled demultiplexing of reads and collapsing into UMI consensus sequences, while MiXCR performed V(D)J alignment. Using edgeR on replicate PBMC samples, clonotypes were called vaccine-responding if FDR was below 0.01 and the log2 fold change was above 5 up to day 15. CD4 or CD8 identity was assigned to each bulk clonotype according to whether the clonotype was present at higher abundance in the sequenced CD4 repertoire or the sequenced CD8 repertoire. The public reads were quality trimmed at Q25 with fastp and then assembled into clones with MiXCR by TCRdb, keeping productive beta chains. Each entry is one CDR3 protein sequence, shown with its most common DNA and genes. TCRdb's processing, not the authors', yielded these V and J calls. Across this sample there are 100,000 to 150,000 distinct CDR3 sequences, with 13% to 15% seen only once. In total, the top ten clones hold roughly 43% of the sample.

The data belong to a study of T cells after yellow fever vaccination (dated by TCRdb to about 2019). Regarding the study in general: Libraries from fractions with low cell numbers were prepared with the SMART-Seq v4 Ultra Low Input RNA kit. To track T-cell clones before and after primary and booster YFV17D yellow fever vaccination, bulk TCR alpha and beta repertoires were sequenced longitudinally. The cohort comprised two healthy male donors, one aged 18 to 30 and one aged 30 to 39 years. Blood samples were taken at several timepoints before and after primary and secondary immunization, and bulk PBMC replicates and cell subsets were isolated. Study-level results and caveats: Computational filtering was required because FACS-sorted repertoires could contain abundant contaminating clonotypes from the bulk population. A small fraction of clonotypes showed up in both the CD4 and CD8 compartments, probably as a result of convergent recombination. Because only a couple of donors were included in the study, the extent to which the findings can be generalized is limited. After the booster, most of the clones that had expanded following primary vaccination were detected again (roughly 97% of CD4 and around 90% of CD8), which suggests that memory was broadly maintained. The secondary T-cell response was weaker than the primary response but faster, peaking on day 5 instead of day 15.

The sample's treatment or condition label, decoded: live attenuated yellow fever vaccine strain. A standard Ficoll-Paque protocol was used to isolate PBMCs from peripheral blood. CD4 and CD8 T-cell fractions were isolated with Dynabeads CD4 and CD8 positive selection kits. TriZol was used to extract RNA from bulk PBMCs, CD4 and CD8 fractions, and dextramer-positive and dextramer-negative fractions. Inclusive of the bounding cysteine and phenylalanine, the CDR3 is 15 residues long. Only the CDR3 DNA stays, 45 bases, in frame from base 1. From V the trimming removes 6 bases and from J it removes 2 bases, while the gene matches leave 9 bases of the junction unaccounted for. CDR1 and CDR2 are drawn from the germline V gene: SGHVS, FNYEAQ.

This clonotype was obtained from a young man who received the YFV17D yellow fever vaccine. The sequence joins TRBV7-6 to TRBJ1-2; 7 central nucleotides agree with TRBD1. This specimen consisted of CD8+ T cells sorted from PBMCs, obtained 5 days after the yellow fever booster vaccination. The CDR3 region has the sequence CASRVGDRPNYGYTF. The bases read TGTGCCAGCAGAGTTGGGGACAGACCAAACTATGGCTACACCTTC.